Following are 3 T cell receptor beta chains from one sample sequenced in a study of cytomegalovirus exposure and HLA in healthy donors. It was with 60 Vbeta and 13 Jbeta primers that the PCR ran. Some clones are missing from TCRdb's copy, which holds only in-frame ones; the method was immunoSEQ multiplex PCR. The data hold 130,000 to 150,000 clones, with 60% to 80% observed a single time. The sequenced sample was PBMCs. Receptors were obtained from a woman aged 45-59 years in good health and CMV-seronegative.

The J gene is TRBJ1-2, the V gene TRBV6-6; D is undetermined. The germline gives CDR1 MNHNY, CDR2 SVGAGI (reference sequence). CDR3 size: 14 residues. Trimming removed 7 bases from V and 5 bases from J, with 17 bases in between. CDR3 sequence reads: CASIHLGSPYGYTF. DNA for the CDR3: TGTGCCAGCATTCATCTGGGCAGCCCTTATGGCTACACCTTC.

V usage is TRBV27 and J usage is TRBJ2-3; perhaps TRBD2 as D (7 bases). The CDR3 is 16 residues long. CDR1 and CDR2 from the germline V gene are MNHEY and SMNVEV (reference sequence). V dropped 6 bases and J dropped 2 bases, with 18 bases sitting between them. In nucleotides, the CDR3 is TGTGCCAGCAGACCTTGGGGGGGGGCCTTCACAGATACGCAGTATTTT. It is translated as CASRPWGGAFTDTQYF.

The gene calls are TRBV9 and TRBJ1-2, with 12 bases lining up with TRBD1. V lost 3 bases to trimming and J lost 5 bases; unmatched junction nucleotides: 2. This CDR3 contains 14 residues. The germline CDR1 and CDR2 sequences are SGDLS and YYNGEE. CDR3 loop: CASSEGQGAYGYTF. The DNA of the CDR3 is TGTGCCAGCAGCGAGGGACAGGGGGCATATGGCTACACCTTC.